These T cell receptor beta chains were read from a single sample in a study of vaccination effects on CD4 cells after COVID-19. Their antigens are not known. Libraries were prepared by immunoSEQ multiplex PCR; TCRdb keeps only in-frame clonotypes and omits some of them. The profile covers about 13,000 clones, with around 73% appearing a single time and 33% taken by the ten largest. The sequencing here drew on CD4+ T cells from PBMCs cultured with HCoV-NL63 spike peptides, taken after COVID-19 vaccination. These receptors were obtained from a human donor who had a prior SARS-CoV-2 infection. Each CDR3 is given with its conserved first and last residue. A D gene is named only where the DNA matches it firmly. Size values are once, few and many counts, or a class for expanded clones, and some rows have none.

>TRBJ2-1|TRBD2|-|TRBV28
CASSLAGGPKNEQFF
TGTGCCAGCTCTCTAGCGGGGGGCCCTAAGAATGAGCAGTTCTTC
>TRBJ1-5|TRBD1|-|TRBV6-4
CASSAHPRGRGQPQHF
TGTGCCAGCAGTGCCCACCCCAGGGGGCGCGGTCAGCCCCAGCATTTT
>TRBJ1-2|TRBD1|-|TRBV2
CASIGTETYGYTF
TGTGCCAGCATAGGGACAGAGACCTATGGCTACACCTTC
>TRBJ2-7|TRBD1|-|TRBV15
CATSIEQGVYEQYF
TGTGCCACCAGCATCGAGCAGGGGGTCTACGAGCAGTACTTC
>TRBJ1-5|-|-|TRBV7-9
CASGDDSRGQSQHF
TGTGCCAGCGGCGACGACAGTCGTGGACAGTCCCAGCATTTT
>TRBJ2-7|TRBD1|-|TRBV9
CASSPGWMDRGHEQYF
TGTGCCAGCAGCCCGGGGTGGATGGACAGGGGCCACGAGCAGTACTTC
>TRBJ2-5|TRBD2|-|TRBV20-1
CSARVGGKETQYF
TGCAGTGCTCGTGTCGGGGGGAAAGAGACCCAGTACTTC
>TRBJ2-5|TRBD2|-|TRBV4-2
CASSQGTSGGTQETQYF
TGTGCCAGCAGCCAAGGGACTAGCGGGGGGACACAAGAGACCCAGTACTTC
>TRBJ2-7|TRBD2|-|TRBV10-3
CAITTGTSGDFPDEQYF
TGTGCCATCACCACCGGGACTAGCGGTGATTTTCCCGACGAGCAGTACTTC
>TRBJ1-2|-|-|TRBV7-9
CASSLSGSAAHGYTF
TGTGCCAGCAGCCTCTCCGGTTCGGCGGCTCATGGCTACACCTTC
>TRBJ2-7|-|once|TRBV2
CASSDGTGRYEQYF
TGTGCCAGCAGTGATGGAACGGGACGGTACGAGCAGTACTTC
>TRBJ2-5|TRBD1|-|TRBV18
CASSPPRTGAETQYF
TGTGCCAGCTCACCACCCCGGACAGGGGCAGAGACCCAGTACTTC
>TRBJ2-4|-|once|TRBV6-6
CASINPRQRGIQYF
TGTGCCAGCATCAACCCCCGGCAAAGGGGCATTCAGTACTTC
>TRBJ2-1|-|few|TRBV15
CATSRDPGGAYNEQFF
TGTGCCACCAGCAGAGATCCCGGGGGCGCATACAATGAGCAGTTCTTC
>TRBJ1-4|TRBD1|-|TRBV10-3
CAISESGGGGEKLFF
TGTGCCATCAGTGAGTCGGGAGGGGGCGGTGAAAAACTGTTTTTT
>TRBJ2-3|TRBD2|few|TRBV2
CASSEDSSGRQDTQYF
TGTGCCAGCAGTGAAGATTCTAGCGGGAGGCAAGATACGCAGTATTTT
>TRBJ1-4|TRBD1|-|TRBV6-5
CASRGQGAYEKLFF
TGTGCCAGCAGGGGACAGGGGGCTTATGAAAAACTGTTTTTT
>TRBJ2-7|-|-|TRBV9
CASSVGVMSLDYEQYF
TGTGCCAGCAGCGTAGGGGTTATGTCTTTGGACTACGAGCAGTACTTC
>TRBJ1-2|TRBD1|-|TRBV7-6
CASTSGATGDYGYTF
TGTGCCAGCACCTCGGGGGCCACAGGGGACTATGGCTACACCTTC
>TRBJ2-7|-|-|TRBV11-1
CASSHDSGSYEQYF
TGTGCCAGCAGCCACGACAGTGGTTCCTACGAGCAGTACTTC
>TRBJ2-4|-|medium-sized|TRBV3-1/TRBV3-2
CASSQRGYGIQYF
TGTGCCAGCAGCCAACGAGGGTATGGCATTCAGTACTTC
>TRBJ1-5|-|-|TRBV6-5
CASSYSWGGGNQPQHF
TGTGCCAGCAGTTACTCGTGGGGAGGGGGCAATCAGCCCCAGCATTTT
>TRBJ1-2|TRBD1|once|TRBV10-3
CAIHPTTGSGYTF
TGTGCCATCCATCCCACGACAGGGAGTGGCTACACCTTC
>TRBJ1-4|TRBD1|-|TRBV19
CASSKQGREEKLFF
TGTGCCAGTAGTAAACAGGGGCGTGAGGAAAAACTGTTTTTT
>TRBJ2-3|TRBD2|-|TRBV6-6
CASSKPRTSTDTQYF
TGTGCCAGCAGTAAACCGCGGACTAGTACAGATACGCAGTATTTT
>TRBJ2-7|-|-|TRBV29-1
CSVGNGRDEQYF
TGCAGCGTCGGAAATGGCAGGGACGAGCAGTACTTC
>TRBJ1-6|-|-|TRBV7-9
CASSLHSEGAWDSPLHF
TGTGCCAGCAGCCTGCACAGTGAAGGGGCTTGGGATTCACCCCTCCACTTT
>TRBJ1-1|-|few|TRBV5-6
CASSDGRDGGSTEAFF
TGTGCCAGCAGCGACGGCAGGGACGGAGGCTCGACTGAAGCTTTCTTT
>TRBJ1-6|-|-|TRBV6-5
CASAQGSSPLHF
TGTGCCAGCGCGCAGGGGAGTTCACCCCTCCACTTT
>TRBJ2-1|TRBD2|-|TRBV11-3
CASSEREGRLRNEQFF
TGTGCCAGCAGCGAGCGGGAGGGCAGGTTGCGGAATGAGCAGTTCTTC
>TRBJ2-3|TRBD2|-|TRBV5-4
CASSLYSGGRSDTQYF
TGTGCCAGCAGCTTGTATTCGGGGGGGCGGTCAGATACGCAGTATTTT
>TRBJ1-2|-|-|TRBV7-8
CASSLGGGSQVYGYTF
TGTGCCAGCAGCTTAGGGGGGGGCTCACAGGTCTATGGCTACACCTTC
>TRBJ1-2|-|-|TRBV7-2
CASSLRLYGYTF
TGTGCCAGCAGCTTGCGTCTCTATGGCTACACCTTC
>TRBJ1-1|-|-|TRBV3-1/TRBV3-2
CASSPTWAEAAFF
TGTGCCAGCAGCCCTACTTGGGCAGAGGCGGCTTTCTTT
>TRBJ2-3|-|-|TRBV24-1
CATSDFRASTDTQYF
TGTGCCACCAGTGATTTTAGGGCGAGCACAGATACGCAGTATTTT
>TRBJ2-2|TRBD2|-|TRBV5-1
CASSLPDSGTSGRGDSGELFF
TGCGCCAGCAGCTTGCCCGACTCCGGGACTAGCGGGAGAGGCGATTCCGGGGAGCTGTTTTTT
>TRBJ2-5|TRBD2|-|TRBV11-3
CASSLTSGAALQYF
TGTGCCAGCAGCTTGACTAGCGGGGCCGCACTACAGTACTTC
>TRBJ2-7|TRBD1|-|TRBV6-6
CASSKLGTGFTYEQYF
TGTGCCAGCAGTAAACTCGGGACAGGGTTTACCTACGAGCAGTACTTC
>TRBJ2-2|TRBD1|-|TRBV4-3
CASSLRGGAPGELFF
TGCGCCAGCAGCCTGAGAGGGGGCGCACCCGGGGAGCTGTTTTTT
>TRBJ2-1|TRBD2|-|TRBV9
CASSVSPSGSNEQFF
TGTGCCAGCAGCGTATCGCCTAGCGGGAGTAATGAGCAGTTCTTC
>TRBJ2-3|TRBD1|-|TRBV13
CASSFKGAVTQYF
TGTGCCAGCAGCTTTAAGGGGGCCGTTACGCAGTATTTT
>TRBJ2-5|-|few|TRBV5-1
CASSSGRAVTETQYF
TGCGCCAGCAGCTCCGGGCGAGCGGTCACGGAGACCCAGTACTTC
>TRBJ2-5|-|-|TRBV29-1
CSVPNFEETQYF
TGCAGCGTTCCGAACTTCGAAGAGACCCAGTACTTC